This passage covers 5 T cell receptor beta chains from one sample sequenced in a study of blood T cell repertoires in COVID-19. Sequenced by immunoSEQ multiplex PCR; TCRdb stores in-frame clones only, minus some. Of about 36,000 clones listed, more than 60% are singletons. Input material: peripheral blood. The receptors were gathered from a man aged 55 to 70 with active COVID-19.

This chain connects TRBV15 to TRBJ2-2, with 7 bases fitting TRBD1. Germline-derived CDR1 and CDR2 are LNHNV and YYDKDF (reference sequence). The CDR3 spans 12 residues. Trimming removed 2 bases from V and 13 bases from J; junction bases left unmatched: 4. CDR3 amino acids: CATSRRDSSLFF. The CDR3 DNA reads as TGTGCCACCAGCAGACGGGACAGTTCGCTGTTTTTT.

This clone was seen only once. V is TRBV30 and J is TRBJ1-2; tentatively, D is TRBD1 (5 bases). Germline-derived CDR1 and CDR2 are GTSNPN and SVGIG (reference sequence). V gave up 1 base and J gave up 4 bases, with 10 bases separating them. This CDR3 comprises 13 residues. CDR3 nucleotides: TGTGCCTGGAGTGAAGACAGCTTCTATGGCTACACCTTC. This sequence encodes CAWSEDSFYGYTF.

This chain joins TRBV20-1 and TRBJ1-2; D is unclear. Germline V gives CDR1 DFQATT, CDR2 SNEGSKA (reference sequence). The CDR3 spans 11 residues. V lost 6 bases and J lost 4, with 9 bases in between. Here the CDR3 reads CSADDFYGYTF. As DNA, the CDR3 is TGCAGTGCCGACGACTTCTATGGCTACACCTTC.

CDR3 DNA: TGTGCCAGTAGTGAGGATTACGGAAACACCATATATTTT. The encoded protein is CASSEDYGNTIYF. The V and J genes are TRBV19 and TRBJ1-3; D gene unclear. This CDR3 is built from 13 residues. Germline V lookup: CDR1 LNHDA, CDR2 SQIVND (reference sequence). V was cut by 5 bases and J by 4 bases, with 9 bases left in between.

The chain couples TRBV3-1 (or the pseudogene TRBV3-2) to TRBJ1-5; a weak D match, TRBD1 (6 bases). CDR1 LGHDT and CDR2 YNNKEL come from the germline V gene (reference sequence). The CDR3 runs 15 residues. V gave up 0 bases and J gave up 7 bases, with 13 bases separating them. CDR3 DNA sequence: TGTGCCAGCAGCCAAGAGGGGGGGGCTGAGCAGCCCCAGCATTTT. Its protein product is CASSQEGGAEQPQHF.